This T cell receptor beta chain was sequenced for a study of graft-versus-host responses after intestinal transplantation. For the study at large: Multivisceral, liver-intestinal, or isolated intestinal transplants were performed in recipients. Notes on the study in general: GvH clonotypes were identified within recipient marrow, with a subset emerging first in ileum or blood. Levels of circulating GvH clones at their peak were associated with early post-transplant HvG declines.

Germline lookup yields CDR1 MNHEY and CDR2 SVGAGI. There are 15 residues in the CDR3. J gave up 1 base and V 1 base, and 2 bases lay outside the gene matches. The assay was immunoSEQ multiplex PCR, and TCRdb's table has in-frame clones only and misses some. The profile shows just under 65,000 clones, around 90% of them singletons. On this clone: The antigen remains unidentified.

Both intraepithelial and lamina propria lymphocytes were released by processing graft tissue. Sequencing was performed on ileum tissue, taken 350 to 400 days after transplant. J is TRBJ2-3 and V is TRBV6-5; 7 nucleotides match TRBD2. This TCR derives from a human patient who received an intestinal transplant, so some T cells may come from the graft donor. The CDR3: CASSYWGGGTDTQYF. The CDR3 DNA reads TGTGCCAGCAGTTACTGGGGAGGGGGCACAGATACGCAGTATTTT.